These T cell receptor beta chains were read from a single sample in a study of T cells in narcolepsy. Sequencing used immunoSEQ multiplex PCR; TCRdb keeps in-frame clones, though not all of them. The sample has under 35,000 clones, roughly four fifths seen once. The specimen sequenced was CD45RA- memory CD4+ T cells from PBMCs. Receptors were obtained from a human donor with narcolepsy. Each CDR3 is given with its conserved first and last residue. D genes are given only for firm matches. Clone size, where shown, is once, few, many, or a class for clones that have expanded.

len	abundance	v_gene	j_gene	d_gene	CDR3aa	CDR3nt
13	-	TRBV30	TRBJ2-3	TRBD2	CAWTNGLAWPQYF	TGTGCCTGGACCAACGGACTAGCCTGGCCGCAGTATTTT
15	-	TRBV6-6	TRBJ2-7	TRBD1	CASSLPGQRSYEQYF	TGTGCCAGCAGTTTACCGGGACAGCGATCCTACGAGCAGTACTTC
13	-	TRBV7-9	TRBJ2-7	-	CASSLGQRYEQYF	TGTGCCAGCAGCTTGGGCCAGAGATACGAGCAGTACTTC
13	-	TRBV29-1	TRBJ1-1	-	CSSGKGLNTEAFF	TGCAGTTCTGGTAAAGGATTGAACACTGAAGCTTTCTTT
14	-	TRBV30	TRBJ2-2	TRBD1	CAWRDRVGTGELFF	TGTGCCTGGAGGGACAGGGTCGGCACCGGGGAGCTGTTTTTT
19	-	TRBV7-8	TRBJ2-2	-	CAGSVRDAGRITGTGELFF	TGTGCCGGCAGCGTCCGGGACGCAGGCCGGATAACGGGCACCGGGGAGCTGTTTTTT
14	-	TRBV11-2	TRBJ2-7	-	CASSLDGGVYEQYF	TGTGCCAGCAGCTTAGATGGAGGTGTCTACGAGCAGTACTTC
11	-	TRBV10-3	TRBJ2-1	-	CAAGGYNEQFF	TGTGCCGCAGGGGGGTACAATGAGCAGTTCTTC
15	-	TRBV6-1	TRBJ2-1	-	CASSGVGVTYNEQFF	TGTGCCAGCAGTGGAGTAGGGGTCACCTACAATGAGCAGTTCTTC
15	-	TRBV6-1	TRBJ1-1	TRBD1	CASSEGGTGKTEAFF	TGTGCCAGCAGTGAAGGGGGGACAGGGAAAACTGAAGCTTTCTTT
14	-	TRBV10-2	TRBJ1-5	-	CASRAPYSNQPQHF	TGCGCCAGCAGGGCACCCTATAGCAATCAGCCCCAGCATTTT
14	-	TRBV5-6	TRBJ2-7	-	CASSRWDLPSEQYF	TGTGCCAGCAGCCGATGGGACCTTCCCTCCGAGCAGTACTTC
17	-	TRBV21-1	TRBJ1-5	-	CASSGSLATWHHQPQHF	TGTGCCAGCAGTGGATCCCTAGCTACATGGCATCATCAGCCCCAGCATTTT
12	-	TRBV5-8	TRBJ1-2	-	CASSLLPYGYTF	TGTGCCAGCAGCTTGCTGCCTTATGGCTACACCTTC
14	-	TRBV7-6	TRBJ2-3	-	CASSSRTSTDTQYF	TGTGCCAGCAGCTCCCGGACGAGCACAGATACGCAGTATTTT
13	-	TRBV5-1	TRBJ2-1	-	CASSTAPPNEQFF	TGTGCCAGCAGCACGGCGCCCCCCAATGAGCAGTTCTTC
14	-	TRBV6-1	TRBJ1-5	-	CATSTESGNQPQHF	TGTGCCACCTCGACAGAATCTGGCAATCAGCCCCAGCATTTT
15	-	TRBV11-2	TRBJ2-7	-	CASSLGQASSYEQYF	TGTGCCAGCAGCTTAGGGCAGGCCTCCTCCTACGAGCAGTACTTC
11	-	TRBV6-1	TRBJ1-1	-	CASSGDTEAFF	TGTGCCAGCAGTGGGGACACTGAAGCTTTCTTT
15	-	TRBV4-3	TRBJ1-2	TRBD1	CASSQGGQEFYGYTF	TGCGCCAGCAGCCAGGGGGGACAGGAATTTTATGGCTACACCTTC
13	-	TRBV5-8	TRBJ1-1	-	CASSFVGRAEAFF	TGTGCCAGCAGCTTCGTCGGGCGGGCTGAAGCTTTCTTT
14	-	TRBV5-1	TRBJ2-7	-	CASSLEASTYEQYF	TGCGCCAGCAGCTTGGAGGCGAGTACCTACGAGCAGTACTTC
15	-	TRBV9	TRBJ2-1	-	CASSEGPQGLEVQFF	TGTGCCAGCAGTGAGGGACCTCAGGGGTTGGAGGTGCAGTTCTTC
17	few	TRBV14	TRBJ2-5	TRBD2	CASSQDHWTSGSGTQYF	TGTGCCAGCAGCCAAGATCATTGGACTAGCGGGAGTGGGACCCAGTACTTC
17	few	TRBV5-1	TRBJ2-3	-	CASSLASSPPSTDTQYF	TGCGCCAGCAGCTTGGCTTCTAGCCCACCGAGCACAGATACGCAGTATTTT
14	-	TRBV27	TRBJ2-7	-	CASSLRPDTYEQYF	TGTGCCAGCAGTTTAAGACCCGACACCTACGAGCAGTACTTC
13	-	TRBV27	TRBJ1-1	TRBD1	CASRGQGITEAFF	TGTGCCAGCAGAGGACAGGGGATAACTGAAGCTTTCTTT
13	few	TRBV5-1	TRBJ2-7	-	CASSSVAAYEQYF	TGCGCCAGCAGCTCCGTAGCGGCCTACGAGCAGTACTTC
14	-	TRBV7-2	TRBJ1-2	-	CASSVPGRSYGYTF	TGTGCCAGCAGCGTCCCAGGGAGGTCGTATGGCTACACCTTC
13	-	TRBV30	TRBJ1-1	-	CAWSVRRNTEAFF	TGTGCCTGGAGTGTACGGCGGAACACTGAAGCTTTCTTT
17	-	TRBV5-4	TRBJ1-1	TRBD1	CASSLAVGVVGGAGAFF	TGTGCCAGCAGCTTGGCCGTGGGAGTAGTAGGGGGCGCAGGCGCTTTCTTT
15	few	TRBV7-3	TRBJ2-2	TRBD1	CASSLGDRNTGELFF	TGTGCCAGCAGCTTAGGGGACAGAAACACCGGGGAGCTGTTTTTT